These T cell receptor beta chains were read from a single sample in a study of beta chain features in type 1 diabetes. Using immunoSEQ multiplex PCR, the repertoire was profiled, and TCRdb retains in-frame clones only, with some absent. The repertoire includes about 360,000 clones, over 10% of them detected once, and about 0.017% sits in the top ten. Sequenced: naive CD4+ T cells from blood. The receptors originated from a man between 18 and 29 years old in good health. CDR3s include the opening cysteine and the closing phenylalanine or tryptophan. The order of the fields is D gene, V gene, J gene, clone size, CDR3 DNA, CDR3 protein. A D gene is named only where the DNA matches it firmly. The size of a clone is reported for some rows only, either as once, few or many, or as a class for expanded clones.

TRBD2	TRBV29-1	TRBJ2-7	many	TGCAGCGTTGGACTAGCGGGAGAGGCCGAGCAGTACTTC	CSVGLAGEAEQYF
.	TRBV5-1	TRBJ2-3	.	TGCGCCAGCAGTACCGGGGGGCGGTTGGATACGCAGTATTTT	CASSTGGRLDTQYF
.	TRBV30	TRBJ1-5	few	TGTGCCTGGAGTGCAGTTAGCAATCAGCCCCAGCATTTT	CAWSAVSNQPQHF
.	TRBV18	TRBJ2-5	few	TGTGCCAGCTCACAGGGGTCTCAAGAGACCCAGTACTTC	CASSQGSQETQYF
.	TRBV6-6	TRBJ1-1	.	TGTGCCAGCAGTCGACAGTATAAGAACACTGAAGCTTTCTTT	CASSRQYKNTEAFF
TRBD2	TRBV7-2	TRBJ2-1	few	TGTGCCAGCAGCCCCCGGCCGGGACTAGCGGGAGCCGAGCAGTTCTTC	CASSPRPGLAGAEQFF
TRBD1	TRBV5-1	TRBJ2-2	few	TGCGCCAGCAGCTTACGACAGGGCCTCGGGGAGCTGTTTTTT	CASSLRQGLGELFF
.	TRBV5-1	TRBJ1-6	.	TGCGCCAGCAGCTCGCGACTGAGCTCCTATAATTCACCCCTCCACTTT	CASSSRLSSYNSPLHF
.	TRBV7-9	TRBJ2-3	few	TGTGCCAGCAGCTTAGCGGGGACTTTAAGTGGTACGCAGTATTTT	CASSLAGTLSGTQYF
TRBD1	TRBV4-3	TRBJ2-7	.	TGCGCCAGCAGCCAAGATACGGCAGGGGGCTACGAGCAGTACTTC	CASSQDTAGGYEQYF
TRBD2	TRBV29-1	TRBJ2-1	.	TGCAGCGGGACTAGCGGGAGAAAAGGGGATGAGCAGTTCTTC	CSGTSGRKGDEQFF
.	TRBV7-8	TRBJ2-7	few	TGTGCCAGCAGCCCCAAGGGGCTCTACGAGCAGTACTTC	CASSPKGLYEQYF
.	TRBV20-1	TRBJ1-2	.	TGCAGTGGGGCTTCCAACTATGGCTACACCTTC	CSGASNYGYTF
TRBD2	TRBV4-3	TRBJ2-1	few	TGCGCCAGCAGGGTCAGGCTAGCGGGAGGCGGCTCCTACAATGAGCAGTTCTTC	CASRVRLAGGGSYNEQFF
TRBD2	TRBV19	TRBJ2-1	few	TGTGCCAGTATGGTAGCGGGTGCCTACAATGAGCAGTTCTTC	CASMVAGAYNEQFF
TRBD1	TRBV15	TRBJ2-7	.	TGTGCCACCAGCAGACCGGGACAGGGGACTTACGAGCAGTACTTC	CATSRPGQGTYEQYF
TRBD2	TRBV9	TRBJ2-3	.	TGTGCCAGCAGCCCCGGGACTAGCGGGGGGGCGGGCACAGATACGCAGTATTTT	CASSPGTSGGAGTDTQYF
.	TRBV4-1	TRBJ1-4	.	TGCGCCAGCAGCCAACTACAGGCAACTAATGAAAAACTGTTTTTT	CASSQLQATNEKLFF
.	TRBV10-3	TRBJ1-1	few	TGTGCCACCCAACAGGTGAACACTGAAGCTTTCTTT	CATQQVNTEAFF
TRBD2	TRBV6-6	TRBJ2-7	few	TGTGCCAGCAGTATCATTTTGGGGGGGGAGCAGTACTTC	CASSIILGGEQYF
TRBD1	TRBV28	TRBJ1-1	few	TGTGCCAGCAGTTTCCCGGACAGGGCCAACACTGAAGCTTTCTTT	CASSFPDRANTEAFF
.	TRBV21-1	TRBJ2-7	.	TGTGCCAGCAGCTCTGTCCCTGCAGGGGTTTACGAGCAGTACTTC	CASSSVPAGVYEQYF
TRBD1	TRBV5-1	TRBJ1-1	.	TGCGCCAGCAGCTCACAGGGGGGGTTGGGTGAAGCTTTCTTT	CASSSQGGLGEAFF
.	TRBV7-9	TRBJ2-5	few	TGTGCCAGCACCAGGGTTGCCCGCCAAGAGACCCAGTACTTC	CASTRVARQETQYF
TRBD1	TRBV2	TRBJ2-6	.	TGTGCCAGCAGTTTGGAGGGGACAGGGGACTCTGGGGCCAACGTCCTGACTTTC	CASSLEGTGDSGANVLTF
TRBD2	TRBV11-1	TRBJ2-1	few	TGTGCCAGCAGGAAGGGACGGGAGGGCCGTCATGAGCAGTTCTTC	CASRKGREGRHEQFF
TRBD2	TRBV7-2	TRBJ2-7	few	TGTGCCAGCAGCCGGAGCGGGGCCTACGAGCAGTACTTC	CASSRSGAYEQYF
.	TRBV9	TRBJ2-3	.	TGTGCCAGCAGCGCGACTAGCACAGATACGCAGTATTTT	CASSATSTDTQYF
TRBD1	TRBV9	TRBJ1-2	.	TGTGCCAGCAGCCCACGGACAGGGTCGGAAGGCTACACCTTC	CASSPRTGSEGYTF
.	TRBV30	TRBJ1-2	.	TGTGCCTGGAGTGTCGTCGCAGGCGCACCTCTTAACTATGGCTACACCTTC	CAWSVVAGAPLNYGYTF
TRBD1	TRBV7-9	TRBJ1-5	few	TGTGCCAGCAGCTACTGGGACAGGGGTCAGCCCCAGCATTTT	CASSYWDRGQPQHF
TRBD1	TRBV7-9	TRBJ2-2	.	TGTGCCAGCAGCCGCACAGGGGGCCCGACGAACACCGGGGAGCTGTTTTTT	CASSRTGGPTNTGELFF
TRBD1	TRBV27	TRBJ2-5	.	TGTGCCAGCAGTTACATCCGGGACAGGGGGCAAGAGACCCAGTACTTC	CASSYIRDRGQETQYF
TRBD2	TRBV2	TRBJ2-7	few	TGTGCCAGCAGCCTAGGACTAGCGGGGACCTTTCCGCAGTACTTC	CASSLGLAGTFPQYF
.	TRBV6-6	TRBJ2-5	few	TGTGCCAGCAGGCCGGGTCGGCTCCAAGAGACCCAGTACTTC	CASRPGRLQETQYF
.	TRBV5-4	TRBJ2-7	.	TGTGCCAGCAGCGATCGACAGGGAGGCCCCTACGAGCAGTACTTC	CASSDRQGGPYEQYF
.	TRBV29-1	TRBJ2-5	.	TGCAGCGTTGGGCAGGGGACGGAGACCCAGTACTTC	CSVGQGTETQYF
TRBD1	TRBV13	TRBJ2-7	.	TGTGCCAGCAGATTCGCCGGGACAGGTTACGAGCAGTACTTC	CASRFAGTGYEQYF
.	TRBV10-3	TRBJ2-2	.	TGTGCCATCAGTGAGGGCCGCTCGGGCACCGGGGAGCTGTTTTTT	CAISEGRSGTGELFF
TRBD1	TRBV27	TRBJ2-2	.	TGTGCCAGCAGTTCGAGGACAGGGTTGAGGGACACCGGGGAGCTGTTTTTT	CASSSRTGLRDTGELFF
TRBD1	TRBV6-6	TRBJ2-2	few	TGTGCCAGCAAGGGACAGGGGGTTTCCGGGGAGCTGTTTTTT	CASKGQGVSGELFF
TRBD1	TRBV7-3	TRBJ1-1	few	TGTGCCAGCAGCTTTACAGGGGGGAACACTGAAGCTTTCTTT	CASSFTGGNTEAFF
TRBD1	TRBV9	TRBJ2-6	.	TGTGCCAGCAGCGTAGATGGACAGGGGGCCTCTGGGGCCAACGTCCTGACTTTC	CASSVDGQGASGANVLTF
TRBD1	TRBV5-1	TRBJ1-2	few	TGCGCCAGCAGCTTGGAGGGACAGCTCTATGGCTACACCTTC	CASSLEGQLYGYTF
.	TRBV6-5	TRBJ1-1	.	TGTGCCAGCAGACCACTCCTTCAGGGCAACACTGAAGCTTTCTTT	CASRPLLQGNTEAFF
TRBD1	TRBV6-6	TRBJ2-1	few	TGTGCCAGCAGTGACCTGGGACAGGGGCTCAATGAGCAGTTCTTC	CASSDLGQGLNEQFF
TRBD2	TRBV19	TRBJ2-1	few	TGTGCCAGTACCGATGAGGCTAGCGGGATAAATGAGCAGTTCTTC	CASTDEASGINEQFF
.	TRBV7-8	TRBJ2-7	few	TGTGCCAGCAGCCACAGGTCGGGCTCCTCCGAGCAGTACTTC	CASSHRSGSSEQYF
.	TRBV7-3	TRBJ2-2	few	TGTGCCAGCAGCTTAGAGAGGAACACCGGGGAGCTGTTTTTT	CASSLERNTGELFF
TRBD1	TRBV7-3	TRBJ2-4	few	TGTGCCAGCAGCGTCAGGGACAGGGGGGACATTCAGTACTTC	CASSVRDRGDIQYF
TRBD2	TRBV19	TRBJ2-7	few	TGTGCCAGTAGTTTGACTAGCGCCTTTGCCGAGCAGTACTTC	CASSLTSAFAEQYF
TRBD1	TRBV11-3	TRBJ1-1	few	TGTGCCAGCAGCCCCACAGGGGTGAACACTGAAGCTTTCTTT	CASSPTGVNTEAFF
TRBD1	TRBV30	TRBJ1-2	few	TGTGCCTGGAGAAAACGACAGGGACGTTTCTATGGCTACACCTTC	CAWRKRQGRFYGYTF
.	TRBV19	TRBJ1-5	.	TGTGCCAGTAGTATTAGTAGCAATCAGCCCCAGCATTTT	CASSISSNQPQHF
TRBD1	TRBV28	TRBJ1-1	.	TGTGCCAGCAGTCCCCCCCCGACAGGGGTAACTGAAGCTTTCTTT	CASSPPPTGVTEAFF
.	TRBV11-2	TRBJ1-2	.	TGTGCCAGCAGCTTGGGTACAGCTAACTATGGCTACACCTTC	CASSLGTANYGYTF
.	TRBV29-1	TRBJ2-7	few	TGCAGCGTTTACGGCGGGGGCTCGTTCTACGAGCAGTACTTC	CSVYGGGSFYEQYF
.	TRBV29-1	TRBJ2-5	once	TGCAGCTCGAGGCGAGGCCTCCAAGAGACCCAGTACTTC	CSSRRGLQETQYF
TRBD2	TRBV29-1	TRBJ2-7	.	TGCAGCGTTGTCGGGTCACGAGCGGGAGATTACGAGCAGTACTTC	CSVVGSRAGDYEQYF
.	TRBV27	TRBJ2-7	.	TGTGCCAGTCGGGACACCTCCTACGAGCAGTACTTC	CASRDTSYEQYF